This T cell receptor beta chain comes out of a study of T cells after yellow fever vaccination. Looking at the study overall: Preparation of fractions with low cell numbers was performed using SMART-Seq v4 Ultra Low Input.

This clonotype was seen ten or more times. Using its own MiXCR run on the 5' RACE reads, TCRdb lists one record per CDR3 protein. This table has a few hundred thousand distinct CDR3 sequences, approximately 8% appearing once. The sequencing used PBMCs, collected more than 35 days after the first yellow fever vaccination. This clonotype originated in a man younger than 30 who received the YFV17D yellow fever vaccine.

The CDR3: CASSTEGFGNEQFF. In nucleotides, the CDR3 is TGTGCCAGCTCAACCGAGGGGTTCGGCAATGAGCAGTTCTTC. The V call is TRBV7-6, the J call TRBJ2-1; D may be TRBD1 or TRBD2 (5 bases each). Germline V CDR1 and CDR2: SGHVS, FNYEAQ. This CDR3 is built from 14 residues. V lost 8 bases and J lost 6, with 17 bases in between.